This T cell receptor (beta chain) was found in a study of blood T cell repertoires in COVID-19. Turning to the study itself: Samples of COVID-19 (acute and convalescent) were obtained from the United States, Italy and Spain. The cDNA or gDNA used as material had been derived from T cells, B-cell-depleted T cells, or PBMCs.

In germline, CDR1 is SGHDT, CDR2 YYEEEE. The CDR3 totals 14 residues. V lost 0 bases and J 8 bases, leaving 14 bases between the germline ends. In the source study's methods: Amplifying reference gene primers gave estimates of nucleated cell counts. Some clones are missing from TCRdb's copy, which holds only in-frame ones; the method was immunoSEQ multiplex PCR. V and J calls and clone size come straight from that table; D and trimming were deduced from the DNA. The sample includes roughly 59,000 clones, roughly 77% of them seen just once. This TCR derives from an elderly man with acute or convalescent COVID-19. The material sequenced was peripheral blood. The chain joins TRBV5-6 to TRBJ1-2, with D possibly being TRBD1 (6 bases). The CDR3 sequence is CASSLDRVSWGYTF. In nucleotides, the CDR3 is TGTGCCAGCAGCTTGGACAGGGTATCCTGGGGCTACACCTTC.